One T cell receptor beta chain is described in this entry. Antigen: not known. These data belong to a study of T cells in narcolepsy. Study-wide findings and caveats: No autoreactive T cell clone sequences appeared in some memory CD4+ repertoires. Autoreactive HCRT-specific and TRIB2-specific clonotypes were marked in same-patient CSF-versus-blood CD4+ comparisons.

Only in-frame clones appear in the TCRdb table, and some are missing; sequencing was by immunoSEQ multiplex PCR. In the table there are over 10,000 clones, approximately 88% of which are singletons. Germline assignment: CDR1 SGHVS and CDR2 FQNEAQ. V was pared by 1 base and J by 4 bases, with 7 bases of the junction left unmatched. The CDR3 sequence is 16 residues long. Sequencing was done on a sample of CD45RA- memory CD4+ T cells from PBMCs. The TCR was taken from a human donor with narcolepsy. J is TRBJ2-5 and V is TRBV7-8; 9 nucleotides match TRBD1. The CDR3: CASSLDGTGYPETQYF. As DNA, the CDR3 is TGTGCCAGCAGCTTAGACGGGACAGGGTATCCAGAGACCCAGTACTTC.